This is a list of T cell receptor beta chains from one sample in a study of shared clonotypes between healthy human individuals. Only in-frame clones appear in the TCRdb table, and some are missing; sequencing was by immunoSEQ multiplex PCR. There are a few hundred thousand clones in the sample; about 80% occur only once, and roughly 12% lies in the top ten. Sequenced input: PBMCs. Receptor source: a woman between 35 and 50 years old in good health. Some clones in this sample may be carry-over from other donors' samples. CDR3s include the opening cysteine and the closing phenylalanine or tryptophan. The D gene is left open where the match is weak. The listing skips clone size in some rows; elsewhere it reads once, few, many or a size class.

clone size | D gene | J gene | V gene | CDR3 DNA | CDR3 protein
- | - | TRBJ1-4 | TRBV25-1 | TGTGCCAGCAGTGGTCGGTCAGGACAGCTGTTTTTT | CASSGRSGQLFF
- | - | TRBJ2-3 | TRBV2 | TGTGCCAGCAGCGGGGGTCCGGCGGTGGGTGGTACGCAGTATTTT | CASSGGPAVGGTQYF
- | - | TRBJ1-2 | TRBV28 | TGTGCCAGCATTCCAACCTCACAGGCTAACTATGGCTACACCTTC | CASIPTSQANYGYTF
- | - | TRBJ1-2 | TRBV29-1 | TGCAGCTCGTCAGAATCCGCCTCCCTATATGGCTACACCTTC | CSSSESASLYGYTF
- | TRBD1 | TRBJ1-1 | TRBV7-9 | TGTGCCAGCAGCTATGGGACAGGCGATTCGGCTTTCTTT | CASSYGTGDSAFF
- | TRBD1 | TRBJ1-2 | TRBV27 | TGTGCCAGCGCACTACGGGGACAGATAGGCTTCGGTGGCTACACCTTC | CASALRGQIGFGGYTF
once | TRBD1 | TRBJ1-2 | TRBV14 | TGTGCCAGCAGCCAAGAGGACAGGGACTATGGCTACACCTTC | CASSQEDRDYGYTF
- | - | TRBJ2-5 | TRBV28 | TGTGCCAGCAGTTTAGGAGGTTGGCCCACGAGAGAGACCCAGTACTTC | CASSLGGWPTRETQYF
few | - | TRBJ2-7 | TRBV4-1 | TGCGCCAGCAGCCCTGACTCCTTCCGAAGCTCCTACGAGCAGTACTTC | CASSPDSFRSSYEQYF
- | - | TRBJ2-1 | TRBV28 | TGTGCCAGCTACTACAATGAGCAGTTCTTC | CASYYNEQFF
- | - | TRBJ2-7 | TRBV2 | TGTGCCAGCAGTGAATCTGTTTACTACGAGCAGTACTTC | CASSESVYYEQYF
- | - | TRBJ2-5 | TRBV11-2 | TGTGCCAGCAGCCGGGGATCTCAAGAGACCCAGTACTTC | CASSRGSQETQYF
- | TRBD2 | TRBJ2-7 | TRBV27 | TGTGCCAGCAGTGCCCTAGCGGGAGGGGCCTACGAGCAGTACTTC | CASSALAGGAYEQYF
- | TRBD1 | TRBJ2-7 | TRBV6-6 | TGTGCCACCTCGGACAGGGGTGCCAACGAGCAGTACTTC | CATSDRGANEQYF
- | TRBD1 | TRBJ2-7 | TRBV5-1 | TGCGCCAGCAGCTTGGTGGGACAGGAGAGTTACGAGCAGTACTTC | CASSLVGQESYEQYF
- | - | TRBJ1-1 | TRBV21-1 | TGTGCCAGCAGCAAAGTGGGGGGGACAGATGAAGCTTTCTTT | CASSKVGGTDEAFF
- | TRBD1 | TRBJ2-7 | TRBV9 | TGTGCCAGCAGCCCGACCCTCGGGACAGGGCGGGAGCAGTACTTC | CASSPTLGTGREQYF
- | TRBD2 | TRBJ2-7 | TRBV15 | TGTGCCACCAGCAGAGGATCCTCTAGCGGGAGGACGAGCTCCTACGAGCAGTACTTC | CATSRGSSSGRTSSYEQYF
- | - | TRBJ2-1 | TRBV7-9 | TGTGCCAGCAGCCTCCTGGGGGATGAGCAGTTCTTC | CASSLLGDEQFF
- | - | TRBJ1-4 | TRBV27 | TGTGCCAGCAGTTTCCTCCGGGAGCCTAATGAAAAACTGTTTTTT | CASSFLREPNEKLFF
- | - | TRBJ2-1 | TRBV30 | TGTGCCTGGAGTGCCACCAATGAGCAGTTCTTC | CAWSATNEQFF
- | - | TRBJ2-3 | TRBV30 | TGTGCCTGGAGCGGAGAGGGGACCCTCCCTACAGATACGCAGTATTTT | CAWSGEGTLPTDTQYF
- | TRBD1 | TRBJ1-1 | TRBV9 | TGTGCCAGCAGCTTTACAGGGGACGCTGGGTTAGCTTTCTTT | CASSFTGDAGLAFF
few | - | TRBJ1-6 | TRBV28 | TGTGCCAGCGGTTACAGTAATAGTTCACCCCTCCACTTT | CASGYSNSSPLHF
- | TRBD2 | TRBJ2-7 | TRBV10-2 | TGCGCCAGCAGCTCCTCGGGAGCGGGATCCTACGAGCAGTACTTC | CASSSSGAGSYEQYF
- | - | TRBJ1-2 | TRBV7-9 | TGTGCCAGCAGCAAAAAGGAGAGATTCGACTATGGCTACACCTTC | CASSKKERFDYGYTF
- | - | TRBJ2-5 | TRBV28 | TGTGCCAGCAGTCCCCCAGCCGGGGGAACAAAGACCCAGTACTTC | CASSPPAGGTKTQYF
- | - | TRBJ2-7 | TRBV19 | TGTGCCAGTAGTATCTCACTTATGGACGAGCAGTACTTC | CASSISLMDEQYF
- | - | TRBJ1-1 | TRBV7-2 | TGTGCCAGCAGCCAGGACAGCTACACTGAAGCTTTCTTT | CASSQDSYTEAFF
few | TRBD2 | TRBJ2-2 | TRBV7-3 | TGTGCCAGCAGCTTGGGACTAGCGGGGGGCACCGGGGAGCTGTTTTTT | CASSLGLAGGTGELFF
once | TRBD2 | TRBJ2-3 | TRBV6-5 | TGTGCCAGCAAAGCTAGCGGCAGCACAGATACGCAGTATTTT | CASKASGSTDTQYF
- | TRBD1 | TRBJ1-1 | TRBV18 | TGTGCCAGCTCACCCCAGCCTCCGAGGACAGGGGAGACTGAAGCTTTCTTT | CASSPQPPRTGETEAFF
- | TRBD1 | TRBJ1-2 | TRBV11-2 | TGTGCCAGCAGCTCGGGACAGAGATATGGCTACACCTTC | CASSSGQRYGYTF
- | TRBD2 | TRBJ2-1 | TRBV5-1 | TGCGCCAGCAGAGGGACTAGCGGACACAATGAGCAGTTCTTC | CASRGTSGHNEQFF
- | TRBD1 | TRBJ1-5 | TRBV19 | TGTGCCAGTAGTAAGGGGGCATGGGGCAATCAGCCCCAGCATTTT | CASSKGAWGNQPQHF
- | TRBD2 | TRBJ2-3 | TRBV18 | TGTGCCAGCTCACCACGGCTAGCGGGAGTAGGGACAGATACGCAGTATTTT | CASSPRLAGVGTDTQYF
- | TRBD1 | TRBJ2-7 | TRBV2 | TGTGCCAGCAGAGCCGGGACAGAGTCCTACGAGCAGTACTTC | CASRAGTESYEQYF
- | - | TRBJ2-1 | TRBV11-2 | TGTGCCAGCAGCCCTAGGAATGAGCAGTTCTTC | CASSPRNEQFF
- | TRBD1 | TRBJ1-2 | TRBV5-8 | TGTGCCAGCAGCTTGCGTACACACAGGGGAACCTATGGCTACACCTTC | CASSLRTHRGTYGYTF
- | TRBD2 | TRBJ2-2 | TRBV7-6 | TGTGCCAGCAGCTCTGGACTAGCGGGAGGGCCAAACACCGGGGAGCTGTTTTTT | CASSSGLAGGPNTGELFF
- | - | TRBJ1-2 | TRBV20-1 | TGCAGTGCTAGAGTCGGTTATGGCTACACCTTC | CSARVGYGYTF
- | - | TRBJ2-1 | TRBV4-2 | TGTGCCAGCAGCCAAGTAGCTCCTGACCGTAATGAGCAGTTCTTC | CASSQVAPDRNEQFF
- | - | TRBJ2-4 | TRBV18 | TGTGCCAGCTCCCAGGACTCAACCAAAAACATTCAGTACTTC | CASSQDSTKNIQYF
- | - | TRBJ2-7 | TRBV21-1 | TGTGCCAGCAGCAAGGATAGGGGAAGGACCTACGAGCAGTACTTC | CASSKDRGRTYEQYF
- | TRBD1 | TRBJ2-7 | TRBV18 | TGTGCCAGCTTAGAGACAGGGGCTGGGAAGCAGTACTTC | CASLETGAGKQYF
few | - | TRBJ1-4 | TRBV29-1 | TGCAGCGGGGGGACGTATGAAAAACTGTTTTTT | CSGGTYEKLFF
- | TRBD1 | TRBJ1-4 | TRBV27 | TGTGCCAGCAGGGCAGGGGGAAAACTGTTTTTT | CASRAGGKLFF
- | TRBD1 | TRBJ2-7 | TRBV5-1 | TGCGCCAGCAGCGTGGACAGGGCCTACGAGCAGTACTTC | CASSVDRAYEQYF
- | - | TRBJ1-5 | TRBV10-3 | TGTGCCATCAGTGAGGGCTTTAGCAATCAGCCCCAGCATTTT | CAISEGFSNQPQHF
few | - | TRBJ2-2 | TRBV27 | TGTGCCAGCAGTTTATCGGACCTCACCGGGGAGCTGTTTTTT | CASSLSDLTGELFF
many | TRBD1 | TRBJ1-1 | TRBV5-4 | TGTGCCAGCAGCTTGACAGGGGGCTTGGGCACTGAAGCTTTCTTT | CASSLTGGLGTEAFF
once | TRBD1 | TRBJ2-5 | TRBV19 | TGTGCCAGTAGTATGGGACAGGCCCCTCAAGAGACCCAGTACTTC | CASSMGQAPQETQYF
few | - | TRBJ1-1 | TRBV30 | TGTGCCTGGAGTGTAGTTATGGAGAACACTGAAGCTTTCTTT | CAWSVVMENTEAFF
- | TRBD2 | TRBJ2-2 | TRBV12-5 | TGTGCTAGTGGTTTGGCACAGCGGGGACTAGCGGGAGGGAGGAACACCGGGGAGCTGTTTTTT | CASGLAQRGLAGGRNTGELFF
once | - | TRBJ2-1 | TRBV11-2 | TGTGCCAGCAGCTTAGGAGCAGGGAGCAATGAGCAGTTCTTC | CASSLGAGSNEQFF
- | - | TRBJ2-1 | TRBV10-3 | TGTGCCATCAGTGAGTCTAGACATGAGCAGTTCTTC | CAISESRHEQFF